Listed below are T cell receptor beta chains from one sample, sequenced in a study of T cells in tumors after PD-1 blockade. Using immunoSEQ multiplex PCR, the repertoire was profiled, and TCRdb retains in-frame clones only, with some absent. Among some 25,000 clones, about 84% were seen once, and the ten largest hold less than 15%. This specimen consisted of PBMCs, obtained after anti-PD-1 treatment. The receptors were gathered from a human donor with basal cell carcinoma. Each CDR3 is given with its conserved first and last residue. Fields, in order: J gene, clone size, V gene, D gene, CDR3 DNA, CDR3 protein. A D gene is named only where the DNA matches it firmly. Size is omitted from some rows. Given values are once, few, many or a class for expanded clones.

J gene: TRBJ1-5
clone size: NA
V gene: TRBV28
D gene: TRBD1
CDR3 DNA: TGTGCTGCTAGGGGACAGTTGGGCAGCAATCAGCCCCAGCATTTT
CDR3 protein: CAARGQLGSNQPQHF

J gene: TRBJ2-7
clone size: few
V gene: TRBV5-1
D gene: TRBD1
CDR3 DNA: TGCGCCAGCAGGGGACAGGGAGGCCCCTACTACGAGCAGTACTTC
CDR3 protein: CASRGQGGPYYEQYF

J gene: TRBJ1-4
clone size: NA
V gene: TRBV7-9
D gene: NA
CDR3 DNA: TGTGCCAGCAGCTGGGGGTCTGGGGGTGAAAAACTGTTTTTT
CDR3 protein: CASSWGSGGEKLFF

J gene: TRBJ2-5
clone size: NA
V gene: TRBV30
D gene: NA
CDR3 DNA: TGTGCCTGGAGTCGGCGGGGGCTCCAAGAGACCCAGTACTTC
CDR3 protein: CAWSRRGLQETQYF

J gene: TRBJ2-7
clone size: NA
V gene: TRBV5-1
D gene: NA
CDR3 DNA: TGCGCCAGCAGCTCCCCAGCGACGGGCTCCTACGAGCAGTACTTC
CDR3 protein: CASSSPATGSYEQYF

J gene: TRBJ1-1
clone size: once
V gene: TRBV5-1
D gene: NA
CDR3 DNA: TGCGCCAGCAGCTTAACAGGGATCCTAATGAACACTGAAGCTTTCTTT
CDR3 protein: CASSLTGILMNTEAFF

J gene: TRBJ2-1
clone size: NA
V gene: TRBV27
D gene: NA
CDR3 DNA: TGTGCCAGCAGTTTGGAAGGGGGGGCTTTCAGTGAGCAGTTCTTC
CDR3 protein: CASSLEGGAFSEQFF

J gene: TRBJ1-5
clone size: NA
V gene: TRBV6-1
D gene: TRBD1
CDR3 DNA: TGTGCCAGCAGTGTCGGGACAGTCACACCAGGGACCTCCAATCAGCCCCAGCATTTT
CDR3 protein: CASSVGTVTPGTSNQPQHF

J gene: TRBJ1-2
clone size: NA
V gene: TRBV28
D gene: NA
CDR3 DNA: TGTGCCAGCAGTTCCCAGGGGAGGGATAGGGATGGCTACACCTTC
CDR3 protein: CASSSQGRDRDGYTF

J gene: TRBJ1-1
clone size: NA
V gene: TRBV5-1
D gene: NA
CDR3 DNA: TGCGCCAGCAGCAGGGGCGTGAACACTGAAGCTTTCTTT
CDR3 protein: CASSRGVNTEAFF

J gene: TRBJ2-3
clone size: NA
V gene: TRBV10-2
D gene: TRBD2
CDR3 DNA: TGCGCCAGCAGTGAAGGGCTAGCGGAGTTCACAGATACGCAGTATTTT
CDR3 protein: CASSEGLAEFTDTQYF

J gene: TRBJ1-1
clone size: NA
V gene: TRBV12-3/TRBV12-4
D gene: NA
CDR3 DNA: TGTGCCAGCAGTTTAGGCCAGGTAACCGAAGCTTTCTTT
CDR3 protein: CASSLGQVTEAFF

J gene: TRBJ1-5
clone size: NA
V gene: TRBV27
D gene: NA
CDR3 DNA: TGTGCCAGCAGTTTATCCCCAGGGGATGGTCAGCCCCAGCATTTT
CDR3 protein: CASSLSPGDGQPQHF

J gene: TRBJ2-7
clone size: few
V gene: TRBV5-1
D gene: TRBD2
CDR3 DNA: TGCGCCAGCAGCTTGTTGGGACTAGCGGGGGGTGTGAGCTCCTACGAGCAGTACTTC
CDR3 protein: CASSLLGLAGGVSSYEQYF

J gene: TRBJ1-6
clone size: NA
V gene: TRBV5-1
D gene: TRBD1
CDR3 DNA: TGCGCCAGCAGCTTTACAGGGGGTGACTCACCCCTCCACTTT
CDR3 protein: CASSFTGGDSPLHF

J gene: TRBJ1-5
clone size: NA
V gene: TRBV7-9
D gene: NA
CDR3 DNA: TGTGCCAGCAGCGGCGATGAGGGGAGCAATCAGCCCCAGCATTTT
CDR3 protein: CASSGDEGSNQPQHF

J gene: TRBJ1-2
clone size: few
V gene: TRBV6-6
D gene: TRBD1
CDR3 DNA: TGTGCCAGCACTCGGCCGGGACAGGGGCAAGACTATGGCTACACCTTC
CDR3 protein: CASTRPGQGQDYGYTF

J gene: TRBJ1-1
clone size: NA
V gene: TRBV5-6
D gene: TRBD1
CDR3 DNA: TGTGCCAGCAGCGACACCGGGACAGGGGGGACCACTGAAGCTTTCTTT
CDR3 protein: CASSDTGTGGTTEAFF

J gene: TRBJ1-1
clone size: few
V gene: TRBV6-5
D gene: TRBD1
CDR3 DNA: TGTGCCAGCAGGCGGACAGGGGCAGAAGCTTTCTTT
CDR3 protein: CASRRTGAEAFF

J gene: TRBJ2-2
clone size: NA
V gene: TRBV5-1
D gene: NA
CDR3 DNA: TGCGCCAGCAGCCGGGACGTGTCCGGGGAGCTGTTTTTT
CDR3 protein: CASSRDVSGELFF

J gene: TRBJ2-1
clone size: NA
V gene: TRBV10-3
D gene: NA
CDR3 DNA: TGTGCCATCAGTGAGACAGCGGCCTATAAGAATGAGCAGTTCTTC
CDR3 protein: CAISETAAYKNEQFF

J gene: TRBJ1-1
clone size: large
V gene: TRBV3-1/TRBV3-2
D gene: NA
CDR3 DNA: TGTGCCAGCAGCCAAAGTACGGGATGGACTGAAGCTTTCTTT
CDR3 protein: CASSQSTGWTEAFF

J gene: TRBJ2-7
clone size: NA
V gene: TRBV7-8
D gene: NA
CDR3 DNA: TGTGCCAGCAGCTTAGTCCTCGGCCAGGAGCAGTACTTC
CDR3 protein: CASSLVLGQEQYF

J gene: TRBJ2-1
clone size: NA
V gene: TRBV6-6
D gene: NA
CDR3 DNA: TGTGCCAGCAGTTACTTGTTCCGGGGCGAGCAGTTCTTC
CDR3 protein: CASSYLFRGEQFF

J gene: TRBJ1-1
clone size: NA
V gene: TRBV5-1
D gene: NA
CDR3 DNA: TGCGCCAGCAGCCAAGAGACAGGCCGGAACACTGAAGCTTTCTTT
CDR3 protein: CASSQETGRNTEAFF

J gene: TRBJ1-1
clone size: NA
V gene: TRBV30
D gene: NA
CDR3 DNA: TGTGCCTGGAGGAGGGACAAACTACTGAACACTGAAGCTTTCTTT
CDR3 protein: CAWRRDKLLNTEAFF

J gene: TRBJ2-1
clone size: NA
V gene: TRBV4-1
D gene: NA
CDR3 DNA: TGCGCCAGCAGAGCCAGTGGTGTCCACAATGAGCAGTTCTTC
CDR3 protein: CASRASGVHNEQFF

J gene: TRBJ2-1
clone size: NA
V gene: TRBV2
D gene: NA
CDR3 DNA: TGTGCCAGCAGTGAAGTGGTTACCAATGAGCAGTTCTTC
CDR3 protein: CASSEVVTNEQFF

J gene: TRBJ2-5
clone size: NA
V gene: TRBV11-1
D gene: NA
CDR3 DNA: TGTGCCAGCAGCCGAACATTAGGGCAAGAGACCCAGTACTTC
CDR3 protein: CASSRTLGQETQYF

J gene: TRBJ1-2
clone size: NA
V gene: TRBV9
D gene: NA
CDR3 DNA: TGTGCCAGCAGCGTCAGGGGTACACTCAGTGGCTACACCTTC
CDR3 protein: CASSVRGTLSGYTF

J gene: TRBJ2-7
clone size: NA
V gene: TRBV30
D gene: TRBD1
CDR3 DNA: TGTGCCTGGGCTTGGGACAGCACCTACGAGCAGTACTTC
CDR3 protein: CAWAWDSTYEQYF

J gene: TRBJ2-1
clone size: NA
V gene: TRBV2
D gene: TRBD1
CDR3 DNA: TGTGCCAGCATAGGACAGGCTGAGTATGAGCAGTTCTTC
CDR3 protein: CASIGQAEYEQFF

J gene: TRBJ2-7
clone size: NA
V gene: TRBV30
D gene: TRBD2
CDR3 DNA: TGTGCCTGGAGTGTCCCGCGGGGGGAGTACGAGCAGTACTTC
CDR3 protein: CAWSVPRGEYEQYF

J gene: TRBJ1-4
clone size: NA
V gene: TRBV6-2/TRBV6-3
D gene: NA
CDR3 DNA: TGTGCCAGCAGTAACCTGCTTGGGGGGGCCCCTGAAAAACTGTTTTTT
CDR3 protein: CASSNLLGGAPEKLFF

J gene: TRBJ2-5
clone size: NA
V gene: TRBV14
D gene: TRBD2
CDR3 DNA: TGTGCCAGCAGCCAAGTACGCAGCGGGGTCGTCAGTGAGACCCAGTACTTC
CDR3 protein: CASSQVRSGVVSETQYF

J gene: TRBJ1-1
clone size: NA
V gene: TRBV18
D gene: NA
CDR3 DNA: TGTGCCAGCTCACTAAAGGGGGGGAACACTGAAGCTTTCTTT
CDR3 protein: CASSLKGGNTEAFF

J gene: TRBJ1-3
clone size: NA
V gene: TRBV19
D gene: NA
CDR3 DNA: TGTGCCAGTAGTATGGCAGCTGGGGGGGCTACAGGAAACACCATATATTTT
CDR3 protein: CASSMAAGGATGNTIYF

J gene: TRBJ2-5
clone size: NA
V gene: TRBV6-5
D gene: NA
CDR3 DNA: TGTGCCAGCAGTTACTCAGTGCGGAACCAAGAGACCCAGTACTTC
CDR3 protein: CASSYSVRNQETQYF

J gene: TRBJ2-1
clone size: NA
V gene: TRBV5-1
D gene: TRBD2
CDR3 DNA: TGCGCCAGCAGCTTACTAGCGGGGGGGCACAATGAGCAGTTCTTC
CDR3 protein: CASSLLAGGHNEQFF

J gene: TRBJ1-6
clone size: NA
V gene: TRBV10-3
D gene: TRBD1
CDR3 DNA: TGTGCCATCAGTGAGCCCCGACAGGGGTGGCCGGGGGTCGCGAGCTCCTATAATTCACCCCTCCACTTT
CDR3 protein: CAISEPRQGWPGVASSYNSPLHF

J gene: TRBJ2-7
clone size: medium-sized
V gene: TRBV7-3
D gene: NA
CDR3 DNA: TGTGCCAGCAGCGAGAACCAAATGGGAGAGCAGTACTTC
CDR3 protein: CASSENQMGEQYF

J gene: TRBJ2-7
clone size: NA
V gene: TRBV9
D gene: TRBD1
CDR3 DNA: TGTGCCAGCAGCCCCCGACAGGGGTCGGGCGAGCAGTACTTC
CDR3 protein: CASSPRQGSGEQYF

J gene: TRBJ2-4
clone size: NA
V gene: TRBV10-2
D gene: NA
CDR3 DNA: TGCGCCAGCAGGGCCGGGGAGAACATTCAGTACTTC
CDR3 protein: CASRAGENIQYF